The next 22 T cell receptor beta chains were all read from a single sample in a study of cytomegalovirus exposure and HLA in healthy donors. PCR was performed using 60 Vbeta and 13 Jbeta primers. Assay: immunoSEQ multiplex PCR; the TCRdb copy retains only in-frame clones and omits some. The sample contains 130,000 or so clones, 65% to 75% of which appear only once. Specimen: PBMCs. Source of these receptors: a man aged 40-49 years in good health and CMV-seropositive.

The rearrangement uses TRBV19 and TRBJ1-5; TRBD1 agrees at 7 bases. V was clipped by 1 base and J by 0 bases; unmatched bases: 6. The CDR3 is 17 residues long. Looked up from germline, CDR1 is LNHDA and CDR2 is SQIVND (reference sequence). CDR3 DNA sequence: TGTGCCAGTAGTATAGGCGGACAGGCCTATAGCAATCAGCCCCAGCATTTT. Amino acids: CASSIGGQAYSNQPQHF.

The V call is TRBV25-1, the J call TRBJ2-5, with D tentatively TRBD2 (7 bases). This CDR3 has 13 amino acids. Germline CDR1 MGHDK, CDR2 SYGVNS. V was pared by 7 bases and J by 5 bases, with 14 bases between. For the CDR3, the DNA is TGTGCCAGCAATGACGGGGGGCTTGAGACCCAGTACTTC. As protein: CASNDGGLETQYF.

In the case of this clone: The germline gene is not matched at one end of the junction; a read error may be the cause. The gene calls are TRBV7-9 and TRBJ2-1; no clear D gene. In germline, CDR1 is SEHNR, CDR2 FQNEAQ (reference sequence). The CDR3 runs 12 residues. CDR3 nucleotides: TGTTCCAGCAGTCTATTCGGGTCGGAGCAGTTCTTC. Its translation: CSSSLFGSEQFF.

The chain joins TRBV29-1 to TRBJ2-5; TRBD1 is a possible D gene (6 bases). Near its end, the DNA agrees better with TRBJ2-7, so the J call may be wrong. From germline, CDR1 is SQVTM and CDR2 ANQGSEA. The CDR3 runs 12 residues. The CDR3 is CSVVQGGYEQYF. CDR3 coding DNA: TGCAGCGTTGTACAGGGTGGATACGAGCAGTACTTC.

This sequence joins TRBV10-3 and TRBJ1-2, with 11 positions matching TRBD1. The CDR3 is made up of 14 amino acids. V lost 8 bases and J lost 5; bases outside the gene matches: 7. CDR1 ENHRY and CDR2 SYGVKD come from the germline V gene. The CDR3 here is CAIGWTGGSYGYTF. CDR3 coding DNA: TGTGCCATCGGCTGGACAGGGGGCTCGTATGGCTACACCTTC.

The CDR3 sequence: CASSSGLAGGWETQYF. CDR3 nucleotide sequence: TGTGCCAGCAGTTCGGGACTAGCGGGGGGGTGGGAGACCCAGTACTTC. This chain links TRBV27 with TRBJ2-5, with 16 bases identical to TRBD2. Germline values: CDR1 MNHEY, CDR2 SMNVEV (reference sequence). The J segment lost 5 bases and the V segment lost 4 bases, leaving 4 bases of the junction unmatched. The length of the CDR3 is 16 residues.

The rearrangement uses TRBV5-1 and TRBJ1-1, with 7 bases lining up with TRBD1. The CDR3 length is 14 residues. The germline V gene has CDR1 SGHRS and CDR2 YFSETQ. After removal of 6 bases from V and 5 bases from J, the junction contained 10 bases not matched to a gene. The DNA for the CDR3 is TGCGCCAGCACCCGACAGGGTGGTGCGACTGAAGCTTTCTTT. Translating it yields CASTRQGGATEAFF.

The chain combines TRBV5-4 with TRBJ2-7; tentatively, D is TRBD2 (5 bases). Germline V gene sequence: CDR1 SGHNT, CDR2 YYREEE (reference sequence). With 0 bases removed from V and 7 bases from J, the gap between germline ends came to 17 bases. The CDR3 extends over 15 amino acids. Here the CDR3 reads CASSLVLGPPGEQYF. CDR3 nucleotides: TGTGCCAGCAGCTTGGTGCTAGGTCCCCCGGGGGAGCAGTACTTC.

A few counts support this clone. The chain carries TRBV4-1 and TRBJ2-5; the match to TRBD1 covers 7 bases. The closer fit of TRBJ2-7 to the DNA end suggests the J call may be wrong. The germline gives CDR1 MGHRA, CDR2 YSYEKL. This CDR3 has 13 residues. The CDR3 DNA reads as TGCGCCAGCAGCCAACGACAGGGCTACGAGCAGTACTTC. Amino acids: CASSQRQGYEQYF.

The chain has TRBV6-5 and TRBJ1-2; D possibly corresponds to TRBD1 (5 bases). Germline CDR1 and CDR2: MNHEY and SVGAGI. The CDR3 is 15 residues long. V was shortened by 4 bases and J by 3 bases, with 15 bases between the two germline ends. The CDR3 DNA is TGTGCCAGCAGTTCCCCGACAGCTTACCACTATGGCTACACCTTC. This translates into CASSSPTAYHYGYTF.

A single count supports this clone. The CDR3 loop is CASREDRTNYGYTF. DNA of the CDR3: TGTGCCAGCAGGGAGGACAGGACCAACTATGGCTACACCTTC. V and J are TRBV6-5 and TRBJ1-2, with 7 positions matching TRBD1. The trim removed 6 bases at V and 2 bases at J, leaving 6 bases unmatched. This CDR3 is 14 amino acids long. CDR1 is MNHEY and CDR2 is SVGAGI in the germline V gene.

The chain joins TRBV10-2 to TRBJ2-7, with D uncertain. The CDR3 sequence is 11 residues long. V was pared by 4 bases and J by 2 bases, with 3 bases between. CDR1 and CDR2 from the germline V gene are WSHSY and SAAADI. The CDR3: CASSAAYEQYF. Written as DNA, the CDR3 is TGCGCCAGCAGTGCTGCCTACGAGCAGTACTTC.

This clone came up once. CDR3 nucleotide sequence: TGTGCCAGCAGCTTGCTACAGGCTGAAGCTTTCTTT. As protein: CASSLLQAEAFF. The chain links TRBV5-6 to TRBJ1-1, with D tentatively TRBD1 (5 bases). This CDR3 region has 12 residues. Trimming stripped 1 base from V and 6 bases from J, with 7 bases between. Germline CDR1 reads SGHDT; CDR2 reads YYEEEE. The whole variable domain, remainder taken from reference TRBV5-6 and TRBJ1-1, is DAGVTQSPTHLIKTRGQQVTLRCSPKSGHDTVSWYQQALGQGPQFIFQYYEEEERQRGNFPDRFSGHQFPNYSSELNVNALLLGDSALYLCASSLLQAEAFFGQGTRLTVV.

This clone occurred many times. J is TRBJ2-7 and V is TRBV19, with TRBD1 as a possible D gene (6 bases). The CDR3 spans 14 residues. V was trimmed by 4 bases and J by 3 bases, leaving 13 bases between them. Germline CDR1 LNHDA, CDR2 SQIVND (reference sequence). CDR3 amino acids: CASSTAGQLYEQYF. The DNA for the CDR3 is TGTGCCAGTAGTACGGCAGGACAGCTCTACGAGCAGTACTTC.

This clone was seen a handful of times. The chain joins TRBV30 to TRBJ2-1; 7 bases agree with TRBD2. This CDR3 region has 14 residues. The ends lost 3 bases at V and 0 bases at J; junction bases unmatched: 2. Per germline, CDR1 GTSNPN and CDR2 SVGIG (reference sequence). The CDR3 DNA is TGTGCCTGGAGGGGACTACCCTCCTACAATGAGCAGTTCTTC. It codes for CAWRGLPSYNEQFF. The variable domain in full, with the rest retrieved from reference TRBV30 and TRBJ2-1, is SQTIHQWPATLVQPVGSPLSLECTVEGTSNPNLYWYRQAAGRGLQLLFYSVGIGQISSEVPQNLSASRPQDRQFILSSKKLLLSDSGFYLCAWRGLPSYNEQFFGPGTRLTVL.

The chain joins TRBV19 to TRBJ1-4; D is perhaps TRBD1 (5 bases). Germline V CDR1 and CDR2: LNHDA, SQIVND (reference sequence). V shed 0 bases and J shed 4 bases, with 6 bases lying between them. This CDR3 comprises 14 residues. CDR3 loop: CASSIETVNEKLFF. The CDR3 DNA sequence: TGTGCCAGTAGTATAGAGACAGTTAATGAAAAACTGTTTTTT.

In DNA form, the CDR3 reads TGTGCCAGCAGCAGCGCGGGAAGGCAGCCCCAGCATTTT. Protein sequence: CASSSAGRQPQHF. V gene TRBV7-9 combines with J gene TRBJ1-5; D gene unclear. Germline assignment: CDR1 SEHNR and CDR2 FQNEAQ (reference sequence). There are 13 residues in the CDR3. V shed 5 bases and J shed 7 bases, with 12 bases lying between them.

This chain connects TRBV5-5 to TRBJ2-2; D perhaps matches TRBD2 (6 bases). Germline-derived CDR1 and CDR2 are SGHKS and YYEKEE (reference sequence). Trimming removed 4 bases at V and 0 bases at J, with 7 bases between. The CDR3 runs 14 residues. The CDR3 bases are TGTGCCAGCAGCCGACTAGCGAACACCGGGGAGCTGTTTTTT. It codes for CASSRLANTGELFF.

V and J are TRBV2 and TRBJ1-4; TRBD1 aligns across 10 bases. Germline CDR1 reads SNHLY; CDR2 reads FYNNEI. After removal of 6 bases from V and 8 bases from J, the junction contained 6 bases not matched to a gene. The CDR3 runs 14 residues. Written as DNA, the CDR3 is TGTGCCAGCAGGGCCGGGACAGGGGCCGAAAAACTGTTTTTT. Amino acids: CASRAGTGAEKLFF.

The chain couples TRBV7-2 to TRBJ2-7, with 14 bases fitting TRBD2. The CDR3 runs to 16 residues. V lost 5 bases, J lost 3 bases, and 6 bases stayed unmatched. Germline values: CDR1 SGHTA, CDR2 FQGNSA. The CDR3 protein is CASSKAGTSGSYEQYF. The CDR3 bases are TGTGCCAGCAGCAAAGCCGGGACTAGCGGGAGCTACGAGCAGTACTTC.

CDR3 region: CASSTLLGTGAVRNEQFF. CDR3 coding DNA: TGTGCCAGCAGCACCCTCCTGGGGACAGGGGCCGTCAGGAATGAGCAGTTCTTC. The rearrangement joins TRBV7-8 to TRBJ2-1; TRBD1 agrees at 10 bases. Germline CDR1 and CDR2: SGHVS and FQNEAQ. J gave up 7 bases and V 5 bases, and 17 bases lay outside the gene matches. The CDR3 spans 18 residues.

V gene TRBV2 combines with J gene TRBJ2-3; 9 bases line up with TRBD2. The CDR3 has 16 amino acids. The germline V gene encodes CDR1 SNHLY and CDR2 FYNNEI. J lost 4 bases, V lost 3 bases, and 8 bases had no gene match. The chain's CDR3 is CASSDHGRGGPDTQYF. The CDR3 DNA is TGTGCCAGCAGTGATCACGGGCGGGGGGGCCCAGATACGCAGTATTTT.